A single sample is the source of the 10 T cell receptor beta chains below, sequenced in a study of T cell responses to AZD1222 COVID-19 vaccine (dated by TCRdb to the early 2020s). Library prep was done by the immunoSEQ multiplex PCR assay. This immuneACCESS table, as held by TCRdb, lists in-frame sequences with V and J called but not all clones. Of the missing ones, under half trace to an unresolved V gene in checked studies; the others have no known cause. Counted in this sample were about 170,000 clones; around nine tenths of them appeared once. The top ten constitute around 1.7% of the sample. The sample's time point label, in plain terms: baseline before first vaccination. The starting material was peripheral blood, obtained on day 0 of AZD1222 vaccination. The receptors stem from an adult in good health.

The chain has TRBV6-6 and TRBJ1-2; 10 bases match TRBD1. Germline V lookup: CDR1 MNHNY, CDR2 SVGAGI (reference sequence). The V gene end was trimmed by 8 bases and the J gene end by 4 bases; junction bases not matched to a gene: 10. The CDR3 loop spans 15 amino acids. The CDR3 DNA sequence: TGTGCCAGCTATCGACAGGGGGCGCAGGTCTATGGCTACACCTTC. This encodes CASYRQGAQVYGYTF.

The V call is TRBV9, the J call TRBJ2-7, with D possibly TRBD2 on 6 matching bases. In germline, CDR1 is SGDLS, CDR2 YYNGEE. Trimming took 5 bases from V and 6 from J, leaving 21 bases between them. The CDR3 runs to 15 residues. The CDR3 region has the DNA TGTGCCAGCAGTCCCCGTGAGGGGCGCGGGATCGAGCAGTACTTC. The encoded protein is CASSPREGRGIEQYF.

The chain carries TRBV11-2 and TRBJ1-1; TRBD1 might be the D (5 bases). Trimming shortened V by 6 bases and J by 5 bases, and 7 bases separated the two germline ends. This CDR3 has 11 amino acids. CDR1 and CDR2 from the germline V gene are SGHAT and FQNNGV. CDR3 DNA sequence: TGTGCCAGCAGGAAGGGGACTGAAGCTTTCTTT. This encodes CASRKGTEAFF. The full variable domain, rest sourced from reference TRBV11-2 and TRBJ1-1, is EAGVAQSPRYKIIEKRQSVAFWCNPISGHATLYWYQQILGQGPKLLIQFQNNGVVDDSQLPKDRFSAERLKGVDSTLKIQPAKLEDSAVYLCASRKGTEAFFGQGTRLTVV.

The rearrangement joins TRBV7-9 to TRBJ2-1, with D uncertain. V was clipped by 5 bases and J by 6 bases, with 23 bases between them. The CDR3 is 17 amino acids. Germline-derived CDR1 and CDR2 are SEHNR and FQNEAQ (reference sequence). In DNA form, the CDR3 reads TGTGCCAGCAGCCCGCTACGCGGAAAGCACACCGGCAATGAGCAGTTCTTC. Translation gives CASSPLRGKHTGNEQFF.

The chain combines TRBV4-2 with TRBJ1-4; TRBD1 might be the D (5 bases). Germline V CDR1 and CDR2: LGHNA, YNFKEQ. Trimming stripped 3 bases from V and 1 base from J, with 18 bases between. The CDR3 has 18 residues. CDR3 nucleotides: TGTGCCAGCAGCCAGGCAACCGGGACCGGGGGAACTAATGAAAAACTGTTTTTT. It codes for CASSQATGTGGTNEKLFF.

CDR3 in amino acids: CASSRQGANTGELFF. CDR3 sequence (DNA): TGTGCCAGCAGCCGACAGGGGGCCAACACCGGGGAGCTGTTTTTT. J is TRBJ2-2 and V is TRBV9; 10 bases are shared with TRBD1. CDR1 is SGDLS, CDR2 YYNGEE, per germline. With 4 bases clipped from V and 2 bases from J, the junction kept 2 bases outside the gene matches. The CDR3 is 15 residues long.

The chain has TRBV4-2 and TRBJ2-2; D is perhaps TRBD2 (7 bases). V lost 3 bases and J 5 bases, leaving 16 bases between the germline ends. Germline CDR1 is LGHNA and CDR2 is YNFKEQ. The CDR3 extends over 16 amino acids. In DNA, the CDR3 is TGTGCCAGCAGCCAGTTCCTAGGGGGGGGAACCGGGGAGCTGTTTTTT. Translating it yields CASSQFLGGGTGELFF.

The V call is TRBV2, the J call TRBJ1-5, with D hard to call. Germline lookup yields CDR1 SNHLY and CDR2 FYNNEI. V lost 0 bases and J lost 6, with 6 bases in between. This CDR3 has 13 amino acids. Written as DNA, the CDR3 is TGTGCCAGCAGTGAAGCGGGAAGTCAGCCCCAGCATTTT. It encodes CASSEAGSQPQHF. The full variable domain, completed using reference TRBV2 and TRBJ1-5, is EPEVTQTPSHQVTQMGQEVILRCVPISNHLYFYWYRQILGQKVEFLVSFYNNEISEKSEIFDDQFSVERPDGSNFTLKIRSTKLEDSAMYFCASSEAGSQPQHFGDGTRLSIL.

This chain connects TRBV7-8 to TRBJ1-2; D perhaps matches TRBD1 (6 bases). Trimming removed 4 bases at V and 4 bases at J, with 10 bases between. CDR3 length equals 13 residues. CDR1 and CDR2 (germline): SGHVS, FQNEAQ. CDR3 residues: CASSWDMVYGYTF. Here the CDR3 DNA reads TGTGCCAGCAGCTGGGACATGGTCTATGGCTACACCTTC.

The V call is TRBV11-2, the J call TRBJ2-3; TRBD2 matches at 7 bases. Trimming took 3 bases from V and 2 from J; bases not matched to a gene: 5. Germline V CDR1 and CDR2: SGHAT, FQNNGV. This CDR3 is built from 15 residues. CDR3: CASSLGLADTDTQYF. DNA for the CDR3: TGTGCCAGCAGCTTGGGGCTAGCGGACACAGATACGCAGTATTTT.